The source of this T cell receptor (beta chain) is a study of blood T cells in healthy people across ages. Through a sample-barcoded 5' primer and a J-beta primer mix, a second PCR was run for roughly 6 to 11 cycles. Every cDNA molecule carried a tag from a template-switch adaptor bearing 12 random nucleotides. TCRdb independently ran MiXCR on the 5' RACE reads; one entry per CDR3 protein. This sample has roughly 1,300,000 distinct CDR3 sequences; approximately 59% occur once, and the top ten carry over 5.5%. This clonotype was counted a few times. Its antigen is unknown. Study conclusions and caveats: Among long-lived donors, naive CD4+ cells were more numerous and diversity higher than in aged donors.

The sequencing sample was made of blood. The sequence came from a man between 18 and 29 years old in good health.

The CDR3 DNA is TGCGCCAGCAGCCAAGTAGCGGACAATGAGCAGTTCTTC. It specifies CASSQVADNEQFF. The chain is built from TRBV4-1 and TRBJ2-1; TRBD2 is a possible D gene (6 bases). The CDR3 contains 13 residues. Trimming stripped 1 base from V and 5 bases from J, with 6 bases between. Looked up from germline, CDR1 is MGHRA and CDR2 is YSYEKL.